The sequence of this T cell receptor (beta chain) was determined in a study of T cell responses to AZD1222 COVID-19 vaccine. Sequencing used immunoSEQ multiplex PCR; TCRdb keeps in-frame clones, though not all of them. Of tens of thousands of clones detected, 75% to 90% appear once; the ten largest clones hold approximately 8.6%. Combined were second doses at about 4 or about 12 weeks. Note on this clone: The target antigen is unknown.

The germline CDR1 and CDR2 sequences are SEHNR and FQNEAQ (reference sequence). Trimming cost V 1 base and J 2 bases, with 5 bases left between them. The CDR3 has 13 amino acids. Study conclusions and caveats: Researchers report vaccine-associated CD4 TCRs spanning spike, with dominance at 160-218 and 743-854. Clonal diversity was possibly underestimated, and white British individuals and females predominated among donors. Among AZD1222 vaccinees, only five or six were seropositive at baseline.

The material sequenced was peripheral blood, taken 28 days after the second AZD1222 dose. The sequence was collected from an adult who received the AZD1222 COVID-19 vaccine. J is TRBJ1-2 and V is TRBV7-9; D uncertain. CDR3 sequence reads: CASSLGQNYGYTF. The DNA for the CDR3 is TGTGCCAGCAGCTTAGGTCAGAACTATGGCTACACCTTC. The variable domain in full, completed from reference TRBV7-9 and TRBJ1-2, reads DTGVSQNPRHKITKRGQNVTFRCDPISEHNRLYWYRQTLGQGPEFLTYFQNEAQLEKSRLLSDRFSAERPKGSFSTLEIQRTEQGDSAMYLCASSLGQNYGYTFGSGTRLTVV.